The present T cell receptor beta chain was sequenced within a study of OX40 agonist ivuxolimab in advanced cancers. The overall study: Subjects had a mean age of about 65 years, with a range of roughly 23 to 79; around 83% were male.

The sample holds one count of this clone. What it binds is unknown. V lost 3 bases and J lost 4; bases outside the gene matches: 10. There are 15 residues in the CDR3. Per germline, CDR1 SGDLS and CDR2 YYNGEE. Only in-frame clones appear in the TCRdb table, and some are missing; sequencing was by immunoSEQ multiplex PCR. This table holds under 75,000 clones, less than 90% found once. Notes on the study in general: At doses 0.1 to 3.0 mg/kg, CD4+ and CD8+ clones expanded. Antigen specificity was not determined for the expanded peripheral T cells. Among the lowest peripheral clonal expansion occurred in 0.1-3.0 mg/kg partial responders.

The TCR was taken from an adult with an advanced solid tumor such as melanoma, head and neck, liver or kidney cancer. The chain has TRBV9 and TRBJ2-7, with 7 positions matching TRBD1. This specimen was CD4+ or CD8+ T cells sorted from blood, taken in a trial of the OX40 agonist ivuxolimab. The CDR3 here is CASSATGSHLYEQYF. The CDR3 DNA is TGTGCCAGCAGCGCGACAGGGTCGCACCTATACGAGCAGTACTTC.